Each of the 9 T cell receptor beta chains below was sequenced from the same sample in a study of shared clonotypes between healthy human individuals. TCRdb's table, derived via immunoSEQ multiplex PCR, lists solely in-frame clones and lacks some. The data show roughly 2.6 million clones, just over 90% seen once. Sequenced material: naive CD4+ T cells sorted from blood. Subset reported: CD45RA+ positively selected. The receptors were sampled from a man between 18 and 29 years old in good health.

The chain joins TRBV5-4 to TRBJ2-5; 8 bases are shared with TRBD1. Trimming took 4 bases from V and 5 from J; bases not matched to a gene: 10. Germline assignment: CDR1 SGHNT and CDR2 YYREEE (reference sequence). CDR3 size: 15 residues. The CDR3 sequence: CASSADRARSETQYF. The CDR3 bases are TGTGCCAGCAGCGCGGACAGGGCACGTTCGGAGACCCAGTACTTC.

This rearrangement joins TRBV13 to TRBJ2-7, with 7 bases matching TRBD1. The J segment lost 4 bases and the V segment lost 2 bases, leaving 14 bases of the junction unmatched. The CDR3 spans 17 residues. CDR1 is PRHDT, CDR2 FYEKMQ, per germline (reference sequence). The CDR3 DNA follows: TGTGCCAGCAGCTTAACCCCGCGGACAGGCCACTTTTACGAGCAGTACTTC. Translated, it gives CASSLTPRTGHFYEQYF.

CDR3 DNA: TGTGCCATCAGAACCTCCGGGACTATAAACACCGGGGAGCTGTTTTTT. Its translation: CAIRTSGTINTGELFF. The chain carries TRBV10-3 and TRBJ2-2; 7 bases are a match to TRBD2. The CDR3 sequence is 16 residues long. Germline-derived CDR1 and CDR2 are ENHRY and SYGVKD. J gave up 2 bases and V 6 bases, and 9 bases lay outside the gene matches.

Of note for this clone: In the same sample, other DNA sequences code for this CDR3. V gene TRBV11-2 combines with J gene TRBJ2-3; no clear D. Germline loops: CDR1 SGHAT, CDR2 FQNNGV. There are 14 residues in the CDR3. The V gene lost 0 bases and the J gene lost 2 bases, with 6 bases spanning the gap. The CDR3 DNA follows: TGTGCCAGCAGCTTAGACAGGTCCACAGATACGCAGTATTTT. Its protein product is CASSLDRSTDTQYF. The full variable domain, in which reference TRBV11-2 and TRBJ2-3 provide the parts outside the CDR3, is EAGVAQSPRYKIIEKRQSVAFWCNPISGHATLYWYQQILGQGPKLLIQFQNNGVVDDSQLPKDRFSAERLKGVDSTLKIQPAKLEDSAVYLCASSLDRSTDTQYFGPGTRLTVL.

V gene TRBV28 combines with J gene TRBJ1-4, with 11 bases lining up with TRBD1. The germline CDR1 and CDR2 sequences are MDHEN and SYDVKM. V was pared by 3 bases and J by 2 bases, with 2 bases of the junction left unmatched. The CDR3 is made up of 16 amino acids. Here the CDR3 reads CASSLDRGRTNEKLFF. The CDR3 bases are TGTGCCAGCAGTTTGGACAGGGGGCGGACTAATGAAAAACTGTTTTTT.

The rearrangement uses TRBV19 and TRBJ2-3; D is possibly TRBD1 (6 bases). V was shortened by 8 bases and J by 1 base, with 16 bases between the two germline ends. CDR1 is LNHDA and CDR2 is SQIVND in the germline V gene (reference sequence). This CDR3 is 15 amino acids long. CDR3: CASESRGRGTDTQYF. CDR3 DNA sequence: TGTGCCAGTGAATCGAGGGGGAGAGGCACAGATACGCAGTATTTT.

The CDR3: CASSVGQWETQYF. CDR3 sequence (DNA): TGTGCCAGCAGCGTCGGGCAGTGGGAGACCCAGTACTTC. The chain uses TRBV9 and TRBJ2-5; D gene uncertain. The V end was cut by 2 bases, the J end by 5 bases, with 10 bases between. The CDR3 totals 13 residues. Germline V lookup: CDR1 SGDLS, CDR2 YYNGEE.

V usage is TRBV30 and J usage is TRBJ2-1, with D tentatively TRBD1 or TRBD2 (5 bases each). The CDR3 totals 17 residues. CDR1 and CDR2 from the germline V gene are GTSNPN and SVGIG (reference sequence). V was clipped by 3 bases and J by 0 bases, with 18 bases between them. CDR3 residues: CAWSGGEGSYSYNEQFF. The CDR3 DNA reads TGTGCCTGGAGCGGAGGAGAGGGGTCATACTCCTACAATGAGCAGTTCTTC.

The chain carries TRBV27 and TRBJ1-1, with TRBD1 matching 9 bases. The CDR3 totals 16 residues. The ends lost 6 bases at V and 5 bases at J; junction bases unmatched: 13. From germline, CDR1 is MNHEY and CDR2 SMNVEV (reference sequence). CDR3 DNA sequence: TGTGCCAGCAGCTCCAGCCCAGGACAGGGGCTAACTGAAGCTTTCTTT. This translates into CASSSSPGQGLTEAFF.